Below, 21 T cell receptor beta chains from the same sample are listed, as sequenced in a study of shared clonotypes between healthy human individuals. The data were produced by immunoSEQ multiplex PCR, yet TCRdb's version contains in-frame clones alone and is incomplete. The repertoire has roughly 640,000 clones, over 65% of them found once; the top ten carry 1.5% to 2%. What was sequenced was memory CD4+ T cells sorted from blood. Noted subset: CD45RA-negative fraction. The receptor set was obtained from a woman aged 25 to 39 in good health.

The J gene is TRBJ2-7, the V gene TRBV6-5; no clear D gene. V lost 8 bases, J lost 3 bases, and 8 bases lay in between. This CDR3 is 11 amino acids long. In germline, CDR1 is MNHEY, CDR2 SVGAGI. The CDR3 region has the DNA TGTGCCAGCGAACTGTACTACGAGCAGTACTTC. It encodes CASELYYEQYF.

In nucleotides, the CDR3 is TGTGCCAGCAGCCCACGTTACAGGGGGCTGGAGGGCGAGCAGTACTTC. As protein: CASSPRYRGLEGEQYF. The V gene is TRBV7-7, the J gene TRBJ2-7; the match to TRBD1 covers 9 bases. The CDR3 has 16 amino acids. Trimming removed 5 bases from V and 6 bases from J; junction bases left unmatched: 14. Looked up from germline, CDR1 is SSHAT and CDR2 is FNYEAQ (reference sequence).

This clone was detected once. The chain employs TRBV27 and TRBJ1-1, with D possibly matching TRBD1 (5 bases). The CDR3 has 14 amino acids. With 5 bases removed from V and 5 bases from J, the gap between germline ends came to 15 bases. CDR1 is MNHEY and CDR2 is SMNVEV in the germline V gene (reference sequence). The CDR3 is CASSPTPRTTEAFF. CDR3 bases: TGTGCCAGCAGTCCGACCCCGAGGACAACTGAAGCTTTCTTT.

To note about this clone: At one end the junction does not follow the germline gene, possibly because of a read error. CDR3 residues: CASSEAPGAGLKLTF. DNA for the CDR3: TGTGCCAGCAGTGAAGCTCCTGGGGCAGGGCTAAAACTCACGTTT. The genes are TRBV6-1 and TRBJ1-5, with a possible D match to TRBD1 (5 bases). This CDR3 has 15 amino acids. Germline V lookup: CDR1 MNHNS, CDR2 SASEGT.

This clone was seen a few times. The chain has TRBV20-1 and TRBJ2-4, with a tentative D call TRBD1 (5 bases). V lost 1 base and J lost 16, with 14 bases in between. The germline V gene has CDR1 DFQATT and CDR2 SNEGSKA (reference sequence). The CDR3 totals 11 residues. In nucleotides, the CDR3 is TGCAGTGCTAGAGGGCAGGGATCCCCTTACTTC. Encoded protein: CSARGQGSPYF.

The chain is built from TRBV30 and TRBJ2-3; D not resolved. From germline, CDR1 is GTSNPN and CDR2 SVGIG (reference sequence). V lost 1 base and J lost 3, with 2 bases in between. The CDR3 contains 11 residues. CDR3 sequence: CAWSGTDTQYF. The CDR3 DNA reads as TGTGCCTGGAGTGGGACAGATACGCAGTATTTT.

This clone was seen a handful of times. The chain couples TRBV5-1 to TRBJ2-2, with a tentative D call TRBD1 (5 bases). Germline CDR1 is SGHRS and CDR2 is YFSETQ. The length of the CDR3 is 17 residues. V was pared by 2 bases and J by 0 bases, with 14 bases between. CDR3 protein: CASSFGISTANTGELFF. CDR3 nucleotide sequence: TGCGCCAGCAGCTTTGGTATTTCGACAGCGAACACCGGGGAGCTGTTTTTT.

The chain combines TRBV5-4 with TRBJ2-3; tentatively, D is TRBD2 (6 bases). This CDR3 has 14 amino acids. The germline V gene has CDR1 SGHNT and CDR2 YYREEE (reference sequence). V was shortened by 0 bases and J by 10 bases, with 15 bases between the two germline ends. CDR3 nucleotide sequence: TGTGCCAGCAGCTTGGCGGGAGATGCTGGCTCGCAGTATTTT. It is translated as CASSLAGDAGSQYF. The variable domain in full, completed from reference TRBV5-4 and TRBJ2-3, reads ETGVTQSPTHLIKTRGQQVTLRCSSQSGHNTVSWYQQALGQGPQFIFQYYREEENGRGNFPPRFSGLQFPNYSSELNVNALELDDSALYLCASSLAGDAGSQYFGPGTRLTVL.

With regard to this clone: Other DNA sequences in this specimen translate into the identical CDR3. The rearrangement joins TRBV4-1 to TRBJ1-2; 7 positions match TRBD1. The CDR3 loop spans 15 amino acids. Germline assignment: CDR1 MGHRA and CDR2 YSYEKL. Trimming cost V 1 base and J 1 base; bases outside gene matches: 3. The CDR3 DNA reads TGCGCCAGCAGCCAAGGACAGGGAGATAACTATGGCTACACCTTC. Its translation is CASSQGQGDNYGYTF.

In this sample, this clone turned up once. This chain uses TRBV19 with TRBJ2-1; a possible D gene is TRBD2 (5 bases). The CDR3 sequence is 16 residues long. Trimming took 5 bases from V and 5 from J, leaving 19 bases between them. Germline-derived CDR1 and CDR2 are LNHDA and SQIVND (reference sequence). The CDR3 loop reads CASSPFTEVVHNEQFF. The DNA of the CDR3 is TGTGCCAGTAGTCCGTTCACGGAGGTCGTCCACAATGAGCAGTTCTTC.

The chain couples TRBV5-5 to TRBJ2-7; D is perhaps TRBD1 (6 bases). The CDR3 length is 14 residues. Per germline, CDR1 SGHKS and CDR2 YYEKEE (reference sequence). Trimming took 2 bases from V and 3 from J, leaving 12 bases between them. This chain's CDR3 is CASSFDRSNYEQYF. CDR3 in DNA: TGTGCCAGCAGCTTTGACAGGTCCAACTACGAGCAGTACTTC.

V is TRBV21-1 and J is TRBJ2-1; the table gives TRBD2 as D, unverified against the DNA. TRBV21-1 constitutes a pseudogene. This CDR3 region has 16 residues. CDR3 sequence reads: CASSKQLGEVYNEQFF. CDR3 DNA sequence: TGTGCCAGCAGCAAACAATTGGGGGAGGTTTACAATGAGCAGTTCTTC.

This sequence joins TRBV30 and TRBJ2-1; D may be TRBD1 or TRBD2 (5 bases each). Germline CDR1 GTSNPN, CDR2 SVGIG (reference sequence). V gave up 4 bases and J gave up 2 bases, with 15 bases separating them. CDR3 length: 15 residues. The CDR3 loop reads CAWTSGQGPYNEQFF. The CDR3 DNA follows: TGTGCCTGGACCTCGGGGCAGGGTCCCTACAATGAGCAGTTCTTC.

This chain links TRBV2 with TRBJ1-4; no definite D call. The germline V and J ends were trimmed by 4 bases and 5 bases, with 14 bases remaining between them. The germline V gene encodes CDR1 SNHLY and CDR2 FYNNEI. The CDR3 sequence is 15 residues long. In DNA, the CDR3 is TGTGCCAGCAGTGGGCAAGGAGCTAAGAATGAAAAACTGTTTTTT. Translation: CASSGQGAKNEKLFF.

The J gene is TRBJ2-1, the V gene TRBV10-3, with D tentatively TRBD2 (6 bases). The CDR3 sequence is 13 residues long. With 11 bases removed from V and 12 bases from J, the gap between germline ends came to 23 bases. Germline values: CDR1 ENHRY, CDR2 SYGVKD. The CDR3 DNA reads TGTGCCGTAACCCGGGACTCCCGATGGGGGCAGTTCTTC. Its translation is CAVTRDSRWGQFF.

The chain uses TRBV7-8 and TRBJ2-1, with 14 bases that match TRBD2. The CDR3 consists of 15 residues. In germline, CDR1 is SGHVS, CDR2 FQNEAQ. Trimming took 4 bases from V and 7 from J; bases not matched to a gene: 3. CDR3 sequence (DNA): TGTGCCAGCAGCTGGGGACTAGCGGGAGTGAATGAGCAGTTCTTC. This codes for CASSWGLAGVNEQFF.

The chain carries TRBV5-1 and TRBJ2-3, with 7 bases matching TRBD2. With 4 bases clipped from V and 0 bases from J, the junction kept 5 bases outside the gene matches. This CDR3 has 15 residues. Germline V gene data show CDR1 as SGHRS and CDR2 as YFSETQ. As DNA, the CDR3 is TGCGCCAGCAGCCAACGTAGCGGGAGCACAGATACGCAGTATTTT. This encodes CASSQRSGSTDTQYF.

The chain employs TRBV5-1 and TRBJ1-1; D uncertain. The V gene's germline CDR1 is SGHRS and CDR2 YFSETQ. The germline V and J ends were trimmed by 2 bases and 2 bases, with 13 bases remaining between them. This CDR3 region has 15 residues. DNA for the CDR3: TGCGCCAGCAGCTTAATCGACCCACTCAACACTGAAGCTTTCTTT. Translation gives CASSLIDPLNTEAFF.

In this sample, this clone turned up once. The rearrangement joins TRBV15 to TRBJ1-3; D is ambiguous. With 6 bases removed from V and 2 bases from J, the gap between germline ends came to 8 bases. The CDR3 consists of 13 residues. Germline assignment: CDR1 LNHNV and CDR2 YYDKDF (reference sequence). DNA for the CDR3: TGTGCCACCAGTCTCGGCGCTGGAAACACCATATATTTT. Protein sequence: CATSLGAGNTIYF.

This clone was found once. Other DNA sequences in the sample encode the same CDR3. V is TRBV2 and J is TRBJ1-4; TRBD1 matches 7 bases. Trimming at V came to 6 bases and at J to 5 bases, leaving 6 bases not matched to a gene. The CDR3 is made up of 14 amino acids. Looked up from germline, CDR1 is SNHLY and CDR2 is FYNNEI. CDR3: CASRGTAANEKLFF. The DNA of the CDR3 is TGTGCCAGCAGGGGGACAGCGGCGAATGAAAAACTGTTTTTT.

This sequence joins TRBV5-1 and TRBJ1-1; 8 bases map to TRBD1. V was pared by 4 bases and J by 0 bases, with 8 bases of the junction left unmatched. Germline assignment: CDR1 SGHRS and CDR2 YFSETQ. The CDR3 is 16 amino acids. The CDR3 DNA is TGCGCCAGCAGCCAACAAGGACAGGGACTGAACACTGAAGCTTTCTTT. It encodes CASSQQGQGLNTEAFF.